The source of this T cell receptor (beta chain) is a study of blood T cell repertoires in COVID-19. Authors' methods: Estimates of nucleated cell counts were drawn from the amplification of reference gene primers. Sequenced by immunoSEQ multiplex PCR; TCRdb stores in-frame clones only, minus some. V and J calls and clone size are given by that table; D and trimming were obtained from the DNA. The table records around 120,000 clones, 75% to 90% of them present only once. The CDR3 is made up of 15 amino acids. Germline CDR1 and CDR2: MNHEY and SVGAGI. The J segment lost 2 bases and the V segment lost 0 bases, leaving 2 bases of the junction unmatched.

The sample was peripheral blood. The genes are TRBV6-5 and TRBJ2-3; 7 bases align to TRBD1. The clonotype was recovered from a man between 65 and 85 years old with acute or convalescent COVID-19. The CDR3 nucleotides are TGTGCCAGCAGTTACTCGGGACAGAACACAGATACGCAGTATTTT. Translated: CASSYSGQNTDTQYF.